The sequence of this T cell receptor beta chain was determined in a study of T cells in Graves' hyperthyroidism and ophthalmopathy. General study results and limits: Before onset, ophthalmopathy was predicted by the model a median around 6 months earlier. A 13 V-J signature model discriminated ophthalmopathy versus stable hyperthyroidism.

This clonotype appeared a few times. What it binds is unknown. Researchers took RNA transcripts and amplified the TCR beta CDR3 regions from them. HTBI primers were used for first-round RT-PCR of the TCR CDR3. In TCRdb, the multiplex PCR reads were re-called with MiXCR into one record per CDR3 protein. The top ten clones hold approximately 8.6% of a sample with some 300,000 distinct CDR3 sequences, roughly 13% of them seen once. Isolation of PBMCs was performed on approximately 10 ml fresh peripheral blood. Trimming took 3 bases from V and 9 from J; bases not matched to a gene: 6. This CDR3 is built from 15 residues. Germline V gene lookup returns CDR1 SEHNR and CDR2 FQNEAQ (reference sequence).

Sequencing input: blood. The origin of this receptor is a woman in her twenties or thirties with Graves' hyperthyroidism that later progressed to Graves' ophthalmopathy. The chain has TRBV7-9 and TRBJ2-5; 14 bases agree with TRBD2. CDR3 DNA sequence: TGTGCCAGCAGCTTGGGGGGGACTAGCGGGAGTTCCCAGTACTTC. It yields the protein CASSLGGTSGSSQYF. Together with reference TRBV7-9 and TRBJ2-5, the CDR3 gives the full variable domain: DTGVSQNPRHKITKRGQNVTFRCDPISEHNRLYWYRQTLGQGPEFLTYFQNEAQLEKSRLLSDRFSAERPKGSFSTLEIQRTEQGDSAMYLCASSLGGTSGSSQYFGPGTRLLVL.